The source of this TCR beta chain is a study of blood T cell repertoires in COVID-19. About the study: Some COVID-19 samples were acute and others convalescent; all came from the United States, Italy and Spain. The cDNA or gDNA used as material had been derived from T cells, B-cell-depleted T cells, or PBMCs.

V lost 4 bases and J lost 0, with 17 bases in between. The CDR3 runs to 17 residues. Germline V gene data show CDR1 as LNHDA and CDR2 as SQIVND (reference sequence). Authors' analysis steps: Scientists estimated how many nucleated cells there were by amplifying reference gene primers. Produced via immunoSEQ multiplex PCR; TCRdb's table is partial and in-frame only. That table furnishes V, J and clone size, whereas the DNA furnished D and trimming. The table has 400,000 or so clones, roughly 86% seen once. Individuals drawn from 24 US areas were about 18 to 100 years old. Sequencing used PBMCs or T cells enriched from blood (not recorded which). This clonotype originated in a woman aged 40 to 50 with acute COVID-19. The chain has TRBV19 and TRBJ2-3, with D perhaps matching TRBD2 (6 bases). The CDR3 is CASSTPSGTPSTDTQYF. The DNA for the CDR3 is TGTGCCAGTAGTACCCCCTCCGGGACTCCCAGCACAGATACGCAGTATTTT.